The 30 T cell receptor beta chains given below trace back to one sample, sequenced in a study of blood T cell repertoires in COVID-19. Libraries were prepared by immunoSEQ multiplex PCR; TCRdb keeps only in-frame clonotypes and omits some of them. Among a few hundred thousand clones listed, roughly 88% were seen once. The specimen was peripheral blood. The receptors here all came from a woman aged 30 to 39 with active or convalescent COVID-19.

This clone was recorded once. V usage is TRBV6-5 and J usage is TRBJ1-2; D is ambiguous. Germline CDR1 MNHEY, CDR2 SVGAGI. V dropped 7 bases and J dropped 4 bases, with 13 bases sitting between them. This CDR3 has 13 residues. CDR3: CASKRQSVYGYTF. The CDR3 nucleotides read TGTGCCAGCAAGCGGCAGAGCGTCTATGGCTACACCTTC.

The gene calls are TRBV12-3 or TRBV12-4 and TRBJ1-1, with D unclear. The CDR3 covers 11 residues. Trimming pared 6 bases from V and 5 bases from J, leaving 7 bases between. The CDR3 nucleotides are TGTGCCAGCAGGGGCTGGACTGAAGCTTTCTTT. Encoded protein: CASRGWTEAFF.

This clone was detected once. The J gene is TRBJ2-7, the V gene TRBV12-3 or TRBV12-4; TRBD1 aligns across 8 bases. The CDR3 is 13 residues long. Germline trimming cut 6 bases from V and 1 base from J; bases unmatched to any gene: 2. The CDR3 sequence is CASSRGLSYEQYF. In DNA form, the CDR3 reads TGTGCCAGCAGCAGGGGGCTGTCCTACGAGCAGTACTTC.

The chain carries TRBV6-5 and TRBJ2-3; 8 nucleotides align to TRBD1. This CDR3 is 15 amino acids long. The ends lost 3 bases at V and 1 base at J; junction bases unmatched: 3. The V gene's germline CDR1 is MNHEY and CDR2 SVGAGI. The CDR3 DNA sequence: TGTGCCAGCAGTTATTCGGGACAGGGCACAGATACGCAGTATTTT. The encoded protein is CASSYSGQGTDTQYF.

The chain joins TRBV7-3 to TRBJ1-5; D not resolved. Germline V gene lookup returns CDR1 SGHTA and CDR2 FQGTGA. The CDR3 consists of 13 residues. The V end lost 5 bases, the J end lost 9 bases, and 14 bases lay between the germline ends. CDR3 DNA sequence: TGTGCCAGCAGCCTTCACCCCGAGGGGCCCCAGCATTTT. Amino acid sequence: CASSLHPEGPQHF.

V usage is TRBV11-2 and J usage is TRBJ2-3; maybe TRBD2 (5 bases). Germline V gene lookup returns CDR1 SGHAT and CDR2 FQNNGV. The CDR3 contains 14 residues. Trimming pared 5 bases from V and 6 bases from J, leaving 15 bases between. In DNA, the CDR3 is TGTGCCAGCAGCCCGGGGTTGTTCTACGATACGCAGTATTTT. Protein sequence: CASSPGLFYDTQYF. The full variable domain, completed using reference TRBV11-2 and TRBJ2-3, is EAGVAQSPRYKIIEKRQSVAFWCNPISGHATLYWYQQILGQGPKLLIQFQNNGVVDDSQLPKDRFSAERLKGVDSTLKIQPAKLEDSAVYLCASSPGLFYDTQYFGPGTRLTVL.

The V call is TRBV5-4, the J call TRBJ2-3; 9 bases line up with TRBD2. Germline-derived CDR1 and CDR2 are SGHNT and YYREEE (reference sequence). The CDR3 has 15 residues. With 4 bases clipped from V and 1 base from J, the junction kept 4 bases outside the gene matches. The CDR3 loop reads CASSPPSGGTDTQYF. The CDR3 nucleotides are TGTGCCAGCAGCCCACCTAGCGGGGGCACAGATACGCAGTATTTT.

This clone was seen only once. The chain links TRBV30 to TRBJ1-2; D remains ambiguous. Germline-derived CDR1 and CDR2 are GTSNPN and SVGIG (reference sequence). V lost 1 base and J 5 bases, leaving 17 bases between the germline ends. The CDR3 contains 15 residues. The CDR3 is CAWSGGVEGGYGYTF. The CDR3 nucleotides are TGTGCCTGGAGTGGAGGCGTAGAGGGCGGGTATGGCTACACCTTC.

This chain connects TRBV10-3 to TRBJ1-2; D not resolved. Trimming cost V 2 bases and J 5 bases, with 15 bases left between them. CDR1 is ENHRY, CDR2 SYGVKD, per germline. The CDR3 is 15 residues long. CDR3 residues: CAISENVGFAYGYTF. Here the CDR3 DNA reads TGTGCCATCAGTGAGAATGTGGGCTTCGCTTATGGCTACACCTTC.

The chain recombines TRBV19 with TRBJ1-2; 11 bases are shared with TRBD1. The CDR3 is 17 amino acids. Germline values: CDR1 LNHDA, CDR2 SQIVND (reference sequence). Trimming removed 0 bases from V and 3 bases from J; junction bases left unmatched: 6. CDR3 residues: CASSIDLRDRGYYGYTF. The CDR3 nucleotides read TGTGCCAGTAGTATAGATCTCCGGGACAGGGGGTACTATGGCTACACCTTC.

The chain recombines TRBV28 with TRBJ2-3; D might be TRBD2 (6 bases). CDR3 length: 17 residues. Germline-derived CDR1 and CDR2 are MDHEN and SYDVKM. V lost 3 bases and J 2 bases, leaving 18 bases between the germline ends. CDR3 in amino acids: CASSFSPGGQNTDTQYF. Written as DNA, the CDR3 is TGTGCCAGCAGTTTTAGCCCCGGGGGTCAAAACACAGATACGCAGTATTTT.

This clone was seen a few times. At the DNA level, this CDR3 is encoded by other sequences in the same sample as well. J is TRBJ1-1 and V is TRBV2; 12 positions agree with TRBD1. This CDR3 is 13 amino acids long. CDR1 SNHLY and CDR2 FYNNEI come from the germline V gene. The trim removed 8 bases at V and 5 bases at J, leaving 3 bases unmatched. CDR3 nucleotide sequence: TGTGCCAGCCGGGGACAGGGGGCGACTGAAGCTTTCTTT. It translates to CASRGQGATEAFF.

The chain couples TRBV3-1 (or the pseudogene TRBV3-2) to TRBJ2-1; D may be TRBD1 (5 bases). The CDR3 consists of 18 residues. Deletions cut 0 bases from V and 0 bases from J, with 15 bases between. Germline loops: CDR1 LGHDT, CDR2 YNNKEL (reference sequence). The chain's CDR3 is CASSQDLQGWASYNEQFF. CDR3 DNA: TGTGCCAGCAGCCAAGATCTTCAGGGCTGGGCCTCCTACAATGAGCAGTTCTTC.

The chain links TRBV4-3 to TRBJ2-3, with TRBD2 as a possible D gene (5 bases). Trimming took off 2 bases at V and 7 bases at J, with 10 bases between the two ends. This CDR3 has 13 residues. Germline V CDR1 and CDR2: LGHNA, YSLEER. The CDR3 protein is CASSQPPGNTQYF. The CDR3 nucleotides read TGCGCCAGCAGCCAACCCCCCGGGAATACGCAGTATTTT.

This clone was recorded once. The chain has TRBV28 and TRBJ1-3; D uncertain. CDR3 length: 14 residues. V lost 1 base, J lost 2 bases, and 6 bases lay in between. The germline CDR1 and CDR2 sequences are MDHEN and SYDVKM. CDR3 sequence (DNA): TGTGCCAGCAGTTTATCAGATACTGGAAACACCATATATTTT. This codes for CASSLSDTGNTIYF.

This sequence joins TRBV2 and TRBJ1-5; 7 bases are a match to TRBD1. The CDR3 contains 14 residues. The junction had 6 bases not matched to a gene; V was cut back by 6 bases and J by 4 bases. Germline CDR1 reads SNHLY; CDR2 reads FYNNEI. DNA for the CDR3: TGTGCCAGCAGGGTACAGGGGAGAAATCAGCCCCAGCATTTT. This gives the protein CASRVQGRNQPQHF.

This chain uses TRBV5-8 with TRBJ2-5, with 8 bases matching TRBD1. V shed 3 bases and J 4 bases; nucleotides not matched to a gene: 11. This CDR3 is 16 amino acids long. In germline, CDR1 is SGHTS, CDR2 YDEGEE. The CDR3 DNA follows: TGTGCCAGCAGCTCAAGGACAGGGCGGAGGGTAGAGACCCAGTACTTC. Residues: CASSSRTGRRVETQYF. Full variable domain (rest looked up from reference TRBV5-8 and TRBJ2-5): EAGVTQSPTHLIKTRGQQATLRCSPISGHTSVYWYQQALGLGLQFLLWYDEGEERNRGNFPPRFSGRQFPNYSSELNVNALELEDSALYLCASSSRTGRRVETQYFGPGTRLLVL.

The table lists this clone with a few counts. This rearrangement joins TRBV9 to TRBJ1-6; 7 nucleotides line up with TRBD1. Germline V gene data show CDR1 as SGDLS and CDR2 as YYNGEE. The length of the CDR3 is 15 residues. The V and J ends lost 3 bases and 9 bases, in that order; junction bases with no gene match: 9. CDR3 amino acids: CASSETGTDISPLHF. The CDR3 DNA is TGTGCCAGCAGCGAGACCGGGACAGATATTTCACCCCTCCACTTT.

V is TRBV5-1 and J is TRBJ2-1, with TRBD1 matching over 7 bases. The length of the CDR3 is 14 residues. V was clipped by 7 bases and J by 0 bases; unmatched bases: 4. CDR1 and CDR2 from the germline V gene are SGHRS and YFSETQ. The CDR3 here is CASSGDSSYNEQFF. The CDR3 DNA reads as TGCGCCAGCTCAGGGGACAGCTCCTACAATGAGCAGTTCTTC. Filled out from reference TRBV5-1 and TRBJ2-1, the complete variable domain reads KAGVTQTPRYLIKTRGQQVTLSCSPISGHRSVSWYQQTPGQGLQFLFEYFSETQRNKGNFPGRFSGRQFSNSRSEMNVSTLELGDSALYLCASSGDSSYNEQFFGPGTRLTVL.

Turning to this clone: Because the CDR3 is missing its conserved closing phenylalanine or tryptophan, this is likely a read error. The DNA is left out, because the CDR3 cannot be placed on it with certainty; the CDR3 is given as TCRdb lists it. This chain connects TRBV6-6 to TRBJ1-1; the table's D gene call, TRBD1, was not cross checked with the DNA. The germline V gene encodes CDR1 MNHNY and CDR2 SVGAGI (reference sequence). The CDR3 adds up to 14 amino acids, both ends counted. The CDR3 sequence: CASSYSITGSLLVL.

In this sample, this clone turned up once. The genes are TRBV19 and TRBJ2-5, with TRBD2 matching 8 bases. V shed 5 bases, J shed 4 bases, and the junction held 9 bases outside the gene matches. Germline V CDR1 and CDR2: LNHDA, SQIVND (reference sequence). CDR3 length: 15 amino acids. CDR3 in amino acids: CASSLSGGGSETQYF. The CDR3 nucleotides read TGTGCCAGTAGTCTAAGCGGGGGAGGGTCAGAGACCCAGTACTTC.

The genes are TRBV9 and TRBJ1-1; tentative D call: TRBD1 (5 bases). V was shortened by 3 bases and J by 0 bases, with 9 bases between the two germline ends. The germline CDR1 and CDR2 sequences are SGDLS and YYNGEE. The CDR3 loop spans 14 amino acids. The CDR3 protein is CASSAQVLNTEAFF. CDR3 in DNA: TGTGCCAGCAGCGCACAGGTTTTGAACACTGAAGCTTTCTTT. Combining the CDR3 with reference TRBV9 and TRBJ1-1 gives the whole variable domain DSGVTQTPKHLITATGQRVTLRCSPRSGDLSVYWYQQSLDQGLQFLIQYYNGEERAKGNILERFSAQQFPDLHSELNLSSLELGDSALYFCASSAQVLNTEAFFGQGTRLTVV.

The chain is built from TRBV7-3 and TRBJ1-1, with D unresolved. This CDR3 has 19 amino acids. Germline V gives CDR1 SGHTA, CDR2 FQGTGA. Trimming shortened V by 1 base and J by 4 bases, and 25 bases separated the two germline ends. The CDR3, as DNA: TGTGCCAGCAGCTTAATAGGATTGGTCCCAATATTGCGGGGCACTGAAGCTTTCTTT. This sequence encodes CASSLIGLVPILRGTEAFF.

The rearrangement joins TRBV6-1 to TRBJ1-5; possibly TRBD1 for D (5 bases). The V gene lost 3 bases and the J gene lost 6 bases, with 15 bases spanning the gap. The CDR3 contains 15 residues. Germline loops: CDR1 MNHNS, CDR2 SASEGT. The CDR3 loop is CASSEIGRVAQPQHF. The CDR3 coding sequence is TGTGCCAGCAGTGAGATAGGCAGGGTAGCTCAGCCCCAGCATTTT.

This clone has only one observation. The V and J genes are TRBV15 and TRBJ1-5, with D possibly TRBD1 on 5 matching bases. Per germline, CDR1 LNHNV and CDR2 YYDKDF (reference sequence). Trimming left V 0 bases short and J 10 bases short, with 10 bases between. The CDR3 totals 13 residues. For the CDR3, the DNA is TGTGCCACCAGCAGAGATCAAGGGGTTCCCCAGCATTTT. Amino acids: CATSRDQGVPQHF.

This chain links TRBV5-1 with TRBJ1-2, with 9 bases that match TRBD1. The CDR3 sequence is 16 residues long. Trimming took 5 bases from V and 6 from J; bases not matched to a gene: 14. The germline gives CDR1 SGHRS, CDR2 YFSETQ. The CDR3 here is CASSRDRDGNNHGYTF. In DNA form, the CDR3 reads TGCGCCAGCAGTCGGGACAGGGACGGAAACAATCATGGCTACACCTTC.

The genes are TRBV7-9 and TRBJ2-3, with a weak D call TRBD1 (5 bases). Germline values: CDR1 SEHNR, CDR2 FQNEAQ (reference sequence). Trimming stripped 6 bases from V and 3 bases from J, with 13 bases between. This CDR3 has 14 amino acids. The CDR3 spells CASSTATATDTQYF. The CDR3 DNA is TGTGCCAGCAGTACCGCGACAGCTACAGATACGCAGTATTTT.

The rearrangement uses TRBV9 and TRBJ2-1; 11 positions match TRBD2. The CDR3 is made up of 17 amino acids. Germline values: CDR1 SGDLS, CDR2 YYNGEE. Trimming cost V 4 bases and J 0 bases; bases outside gene matches: 6. CDR3 bases: TGTGCCAGCAGCTCAACTAGCGGGGGAAGCTCCTACAATGAGCAGTTCTTC. Encoded protein: CASSSTSGGSSYNEQFF.

Of note for this clone: Other DNA sequences from this sample encode an identical CDR3 as well. The chain couples TRBV7-2 to TRBJ1-1; possible D gene TRBD1, 6 bases. The CDR3 is 14 amino acids. V was shortened by 1 base and J by 4 bases, with 10 bases between the two germline ends. CDR1 and CDR2 (germline): SGHTA, FQGNSA. The CDR3 nucleotides read TGTGCCAGCAGCTTAGTAGGGGGGGGCACTGAAGCTTTCTTT. Its translation: CASSLVGGGTEAFF.

The V call is TRBV6-5, the J call TRBJ2-3; D is undetermined. The CDR3 length is 12 residues. Germline V gene lookup returns CDR1 MNHEY and CDR2 SVGAGI. The V gene lost 6 bases and the J gene lost 9 bases, with 13 bases spanning the gap. The CDR3 nucleotides are TGTGCCAGCAGCGACTCGGCGAACACGCAGTATTTT. Protein: CASSDSANTQYF.